The 22 T cell receptor beta chains below were found in one sample sequenced in a study of blood T cell repertoires in COVID-19. The assay was immunoSEQ multiplex PCR, and TCRdb's table has in-frame clones only and misses some. This sample has about 170,000 clones, with 82% found just once. Sequencing was performed on peripheral blood. The origin of the receptors is an elderly woman with active or convalescent COVID-19.

In regard to this clone: One end of the junction fails to match germline, which may point to a read error. The chain joins TRBV20-1 to TRBJ2-7; 7 bases are shared with TRBD1. Germline V lookup: CDR1 DFQATT, CDR2 SNEGSKA (reference sequence). CDR3 length equals 11 residues. CDR3 amino acids: CSARDRDRGTF. CDR3 DNA sequence: TGCAGTGCTAGAGACCGGGACAGAGGGACGTTC.

DNA for the CDR3: TGTGCCAGCTCACCACGACAGGCAAGCTCTGGAAACACCATATATTTT. This codes for CASSPRQASSGNTIYF. The V gene is TRBV18, the J gene TRBJ1-3; a weak D match, TRBD1 (6 bases). V gave up 1 base and J gave up 0 bases, with 10 bases separating them. CDR3 size: 16 residues. Germline V gene sequence: CDR1 KGHSH, CDR2 LQKENI.

CDR3 amino acids: CASSPGTGWTQYF. The DNA of the CDR3 is TGTGCCAGCAGCCCCGGGACAGGTTGGACCCAGTACTTC. This rearrangement joins TRBV3-1 (or the pseudogene TRBV3-2) to TRBJ2-5, with TRBD1 identical over 8 bases. V shed 4 bases and J 7 bases; nucleotides not matched to a gene: 5. Per the germline V gene, CDR1 is LGHDT and CDR2 is YNNKEL (reference sequence). The length of the CDR3 is 13 residues.

The chain links TRBV19 to TRBJ2-2, with no clear D. V lost 6 bases and J lost 13, with 18 bases in between. Germline CDR1 is LNHDA and CDR2 is SQIVND (reference sequence). This CDR3 contains 13 residues. CDR3 nucleotides: TGTGCCAGTAGCACCCTGCGCGGTAATGGGCTGTTTTTT. This gives the protein CASSTLRGNGLFF.

This clone was counted once. This sequence joins TRBV7-8 and TRBJ2-7; D possibly corresponds to TRBD2 (5 bases). Germline CDR1 reads SGHVS; CDR2 reads FQNEAQ. This CDR3 contains 14 residues. Trimming left V 2 bases short and J 0 bases short, with 8 bases between. CDR3 in amino acids: CASSLRESSYEQYF. CDR3 nucleotide sequence: TGTGCCAGCAGCTTAAGGGAGAGCTCCTACGAGCAGTACTTC.

The chain joins TRBV30 to TRBJ1-2, with unresolved D. The V end was cut by 3 bases, the J end by 2 bases, with 7 bases between. Germline CDR1 and CDR2: GTSNPN and SVGIG (reference sequence). The CDR3 runs 12 residues. This CDR3 is CAWRRINYGYTF. The CDR3 nucleotides read TGTGCCTGGAGGCGGATAAACTATGGCTACACCTTC.

V is TRBV27 and J is TRBJ2-3, with TRBD1 matching 8 bases. The V gene's germline CDR1 is MNHEY and CDR2 SMNVEV (reference sequence). This CDR3 region has 13 residues. The V and J ends lost 8 bases and 3 bases, in that order; junction bases with no gene match: 4. The CDR3 sequence is CASSGQGTDTQYF. The CDR3, as DNA: TGTGCCAGCTCTGGACAGGGTACAGATACGCAGTATTTT.

V gene TRBV5-1 combines with J gene TRBJ2-3; TRBD1 is a possible D gene (6 bases). Per germline, CDR1 SGHRS and CDR2 YFSETQ. The V end was cut by 2 bases, the J end by 5 bases, with 9 bases between. CDR3 length: 13 amino acids. The CDR3 here is CASSFQGGDTQYF. CDR3 DNA sequence: TGCGCCAGCAGCTTCCAAGGGGGAGATACGCAGTATTTT.

This chain connects TRBV5-6 to TRBJ2-7; 14 nucleotides align to TRBD2. The junction had 6 bases not matched to a gene; V was cut back by 5 bases and J by 2 bases. The CDR3 runs to 16 residues. Per the germline V gene, CDR1 is SGHDT and CDR2 is YYEEEE. CDR3 residues: CASRMGLAGVAYEQYF. DNA of the CDR3: TGTGCCAGCAGAATGGGACTAGCGGGAGTAGCCTACGAGCAGTACTTC.

V gene TRBV11-2 combines with J gene TRBJ2-1, with 7 positions matching TRBD2. The V and J ends lost 5 bases and 14 bases, in that order; junction bases with no gene match: 15. This CDR3 region has 14 residues. Germline CDR1 SGHAT, CDR2 FQNNGV. DNA of the CDR3: TGTGCCAGCAGCGGGGCAGGGAGAAGCGGGGTAAAGTTCTTC. Translating gives CASSGAGRSGVKFF.

The V gene is TRBV6-5, the J gene TRBJ2-7, with D possibly TRBD2 on 5 matching bases. Germline-derived CDR1 and CDR2 are MNHEY and SVGAGI. CDR3 size: 14 residues. V was cut by 6 bases and J by 3 bases, with 15 bases left in between. The CDR3 here is CASSQERANYEQYF. The CDR3 nucleotides read TGTGCCAGCAGCCAAGAGAGGGCCAACTACGAGCAGTACTTC.

V and J are TRBV4-1 and TRBJ2-5; 11 nucleotides agree with TRBD1. V trimming: 4 bases; J trimming: 4 bases; junction bases outside the gene matches: 2. CDR1 is MGHRA, CDR2 YSYEKL, per germline. CDR3 length: 14 amino acids. The CDR3 DNA is TGCGCCAGCAGCCGGACAGGGGGCCGAGAGACCCAGTACTTC. It specifies CASSRTGGRETQYF.

This chain uses TRBV18 with TRBJ1-2, with D perhaps matching TRBD1 (6 bases). CDR1 KGHSH and CDR2 LQKENI come from the germline V gene. The CDR3 consists of 15 residues. The V end was cut by 1 base, the J end by 7 bases, with 16 bases between. CDR3 protein: CASSPQENRDLGYTF. CDR3 sequence (DNA): TGTGCCAGCTCACCACAGGAAAACAGGGATCTTGGCTACACCTTC. The variable domain in full, completed from reference TRBV18 and TRBJ1-2, reads NAGVMQNPRHLVRRRGQEARLRCSPMKGHSHVYWYRQLPEEGLKFMVYLQKENIIDESGMPKERFSAEFPKEGPSILRIQQVVRGDSAAYFCASSPQENRDLGYTFGSGTRLTVV.

The gene calls are TRBV28 and TRBJ2-5; no clear D gene. The CDR3 is made up of 13 amino acids. V lost 8 bases and J 5 bases, leaving 15 bases between the germline ends. CDR1 is MDHEN and CDR2 is SYDVKM in the germline V gene. This CDR3 reads CASVATVVETQYF. The CDR3 DNA reads TGTGCCAGCGTCGCCACGGTTGTGGAGACCCAGTACTTC.

V gene TRBV6-5 combines with J gene TRBJ1-2, with a possible D match to TRBD1 (5 bases). Germline V gives CDR1 MNHEY, CDR2 SVGAGI. CDR3 size: 14 residues. Trimming left V 6 bases short and J 6 bases short, with 17 bases between. For the CDR3, the DNA is TGTGCCAGCAGCCCCTCTGGGGCAGTCCATGGCTACACCTTC. This encodes CASSPSGAVHGYTF.

The chain joins TRBV7-9 to TRBJ1-3; D not certain. Germline V gene sequence: CDR1 SEHNR, CDR2 FQNEAQ (reference sequence). CDR3 length: 13 amino acids. The CDR3 here is CGSGENSGNTIYF. DNA for the CDR3: TGTGGTTCGGGAGAAAACTCTGGAAACACCATATATTTT.

The chain links TRBV7-9 to TRBJ2-1; 10 bases map to TRBD2. Losses at the gene ends were 5 bases for V and 4 bases for J; bases not matched to a gene: 5. Germline V gives CDR1 SEHNR, CDR2 FQNEAQ (reference sequence). There are 15 residues in the CDR3. CDR3 in amino acids: CASSPSGRGYNEQFF. Written as DNA, the CDR3 is TGTGCCAGCAGCCCTAGCGGGAGAGGGTACAATGAGCAGTTCTTC.

This chain connects TRBV19 to TRBJ2-1; 11 bases line up with TRBD2. Germline V gene sequence: CDR1 LNHDA, CDR2 SQIVND (reference sequence). The V gene end was trimmed by 8 bases and the J gene end by 9 bases; junction bases not matched to a gene: 12. The CDR3 loop spans 15 amino acids. The CDR3 reads CASVAGGQVYGEQFF. The CDR3 nucleotides read TGTGCCAGTGTAGCGGGAGGGCAGGTGTACGGTGAGCAGTTCTTC.

The chain uses TRBV5-1 and TRBJ1-2; D is undetermined. There are 14 residues in the CDR3. CDR1 and CDR2 from the germline V gene are SGHRS and YFSETQ. V dropped 4 bases and J dropped 4 bases, with 14 bases sitting between them. In nucleotides, the CDR3 is TGCGCCAGCAGCCTACAGCTTGAAACCTATGGCTACACCTTC. Protein product: CASSLQLETYGYTF.

The genes are TRBV5-1 and TRBJ1-2; D ambiguous. The V gene's germline CDR1 is SGHRS and CDR2 YFSETQ. Between the trimmed V and J ends, which lost 0 bases and 4 bases, there was a span of 7 bases. The CDR3 runs to 13 residues. The chain's CDR3 is CASSLAAAYGYTF. As DNA, the CDR3 is TGCGCCAGCAGCTTGGCTGCGGCCTATGGCTACACCTTC.

The chain combines TRBV10-3 with TRBJ1-1; 9 bases are a match to TRBD1. The V and J ends lost 10 bases and 11 bases, in that order; junction bases with no gene match: 17. Germline lookup yields CDR1 ENHRY and CDR2 SYGVKD. The CDR3 has 14 amino acids. The CDR3 DNA reads as TGTGCCACTGGACCTTCGGGACAGGGCTCAAGGGCTTTCTTT. Its protein product is CATGPSGQGSRAFF.

This chain links TRBV18 with TRBJ2-2; 10 bases agree with TRBD2. The trim removed 0 bases at V and 3 bases at J, leaving 4 bases unmatched. The CDR3 is 17 residues long. Germline V CDR1 and CDR2: KGHSH, LQKENI. This chain's CDR3 is CASSPPPLAGHTGELFF. The DNA of the CDR3 is TGTGCCAGCTCACCACCCCCACTAGCGGGGCACACCGGGGAGCTGTTTTTT.